This note documents a single TCR beta chain sequence. The sample originates from a study of blood T cells in healthy people across ages. CDR3 size: 13 residues. Germline CDR1 reads DFQATT; CDR2 reads SNEGSKA (reference sequence). V lost 1 base and J lost 8, with 11 bases in between. The authors ran a second PCR of about 7 to 12 cycles using a sample-barcoded 5' primer and a J-beta primer mix. The template-switch adaptor was a 5' adaptor with 12 random nucleotides. It tagged each cDNA molecule. Via MiXCR, TCRdb re-called the 5' RACE reads, giving one row per CDR3 protein. Seen here are approximately 1,000,000 distinct CDR3 sequences, around two fifths observed once, and the top ten hold around 12%.

Sequenced material: blood. The rearrangement links TRBV20-1 to TRBJ1-4; a possible D gene is TRBD1 (5 bases). This TCR was sampled from a man younger than 30 in good health. In DNA, the CDR3 is TGCAGTGCTAGAGTTTACAGGCCAGAAAAACTGTTTTTT. It translates to CSARVYRPEKLFF.